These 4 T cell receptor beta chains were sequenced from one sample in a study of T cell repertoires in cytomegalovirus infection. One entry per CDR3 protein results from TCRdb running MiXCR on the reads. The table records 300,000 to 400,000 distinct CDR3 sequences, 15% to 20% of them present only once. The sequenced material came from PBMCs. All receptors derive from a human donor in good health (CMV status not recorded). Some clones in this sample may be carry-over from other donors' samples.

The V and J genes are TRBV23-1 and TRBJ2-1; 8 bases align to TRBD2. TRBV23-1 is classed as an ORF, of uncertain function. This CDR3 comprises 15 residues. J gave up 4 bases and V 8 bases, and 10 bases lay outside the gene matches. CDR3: CASRSLAECYNEQFF. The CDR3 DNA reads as TGCGCCAGCCGATCACTAGCGGAATGTTACAATGAGCAGTTCTTC.

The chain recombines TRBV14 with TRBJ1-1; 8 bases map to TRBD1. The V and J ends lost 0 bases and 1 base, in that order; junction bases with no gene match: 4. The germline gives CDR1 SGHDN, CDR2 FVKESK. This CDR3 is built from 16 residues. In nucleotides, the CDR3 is TGTGCCAGCAGCCAAGAGGGGACAGGAGAGAACACTGAAGCTTTCTTT. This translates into CASSQEGTGENTEAFF.

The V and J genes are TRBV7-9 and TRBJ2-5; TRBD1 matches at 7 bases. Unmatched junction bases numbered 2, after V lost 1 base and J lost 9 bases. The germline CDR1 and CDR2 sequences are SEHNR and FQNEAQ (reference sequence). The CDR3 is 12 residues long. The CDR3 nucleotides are TGTGCCAGCAGCTTAGTACAGGGGCCCCAGTACTTC. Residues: CASSLVQGPQYF.

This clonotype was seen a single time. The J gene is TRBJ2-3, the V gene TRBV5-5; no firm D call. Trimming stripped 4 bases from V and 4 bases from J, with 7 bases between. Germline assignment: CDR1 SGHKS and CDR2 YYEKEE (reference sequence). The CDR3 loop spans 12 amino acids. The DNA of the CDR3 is TGTGCCAGCAGCGCTCCATCAGATACGCAGTATTTT. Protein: CASSAPSDTQYF.